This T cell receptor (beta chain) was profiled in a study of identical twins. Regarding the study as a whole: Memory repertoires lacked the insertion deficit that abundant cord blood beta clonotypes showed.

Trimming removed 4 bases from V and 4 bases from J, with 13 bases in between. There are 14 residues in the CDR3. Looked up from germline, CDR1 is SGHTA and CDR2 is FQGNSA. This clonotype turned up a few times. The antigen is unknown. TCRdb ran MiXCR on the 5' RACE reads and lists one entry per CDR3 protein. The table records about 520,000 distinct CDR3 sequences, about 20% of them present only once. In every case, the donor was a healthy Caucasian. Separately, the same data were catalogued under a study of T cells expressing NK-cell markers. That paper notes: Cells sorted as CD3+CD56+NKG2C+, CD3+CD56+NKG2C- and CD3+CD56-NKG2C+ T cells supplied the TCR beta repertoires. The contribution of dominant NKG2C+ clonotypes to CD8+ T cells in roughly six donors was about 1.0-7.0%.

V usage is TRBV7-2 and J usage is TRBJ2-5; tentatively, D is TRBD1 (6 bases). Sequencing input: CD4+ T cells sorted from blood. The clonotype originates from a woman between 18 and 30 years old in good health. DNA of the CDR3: TGTGCCAGCAGCTCAGGGGTCCGGCGAGAGACCCAGTACTTC. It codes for CASSSGVRRETQYF.